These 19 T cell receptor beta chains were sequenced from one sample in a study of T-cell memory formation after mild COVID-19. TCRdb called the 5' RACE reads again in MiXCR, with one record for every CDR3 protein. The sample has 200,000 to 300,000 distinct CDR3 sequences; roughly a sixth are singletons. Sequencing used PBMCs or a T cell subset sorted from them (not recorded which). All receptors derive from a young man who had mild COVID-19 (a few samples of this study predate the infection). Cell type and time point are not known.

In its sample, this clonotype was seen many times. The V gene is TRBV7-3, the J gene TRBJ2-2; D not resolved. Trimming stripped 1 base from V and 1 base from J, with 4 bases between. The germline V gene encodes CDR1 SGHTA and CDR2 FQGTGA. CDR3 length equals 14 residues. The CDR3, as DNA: TGTGCCAGCAGCTTAAGCAGGAACACCGGGGAGCTGTTTTTT. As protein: CASSLSRNTGELFF.

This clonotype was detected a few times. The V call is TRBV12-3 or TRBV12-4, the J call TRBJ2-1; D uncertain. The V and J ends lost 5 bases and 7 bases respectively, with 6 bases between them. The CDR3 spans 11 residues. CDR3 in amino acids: CASSPRNEQFF. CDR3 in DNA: TGTGCCAGCAGTCCTAGGAATGAGCAGTTCTTC.

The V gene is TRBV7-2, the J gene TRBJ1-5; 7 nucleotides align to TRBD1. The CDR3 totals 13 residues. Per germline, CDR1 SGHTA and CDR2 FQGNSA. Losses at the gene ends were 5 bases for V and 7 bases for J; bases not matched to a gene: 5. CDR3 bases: TGTGCCAGCAGCCTGACAGGGCGGCAGCCCCAGCATTTT. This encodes CASSLTGRQPQHF. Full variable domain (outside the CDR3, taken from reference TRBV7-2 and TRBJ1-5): GAGVSQSPSNKVTEKGKDVELRCDPISGHTALYWYRQSLGQGLEFLIYFQGNSAPDKSGLPSDRFSAERTGGSVSTLTIQRTQQEDSAVYLCASSLTGRQPQHFGDGTRLSIL.

The CDR3, as DNA: TGCAGTGCTAGAGATCCATCGGGCCATCAGCCCCAGCATTTT. Translating it yields CSARDPSGHQPQHF. The chain employs TRBV20-1 and TRBJ1-5; D is undetermined. The CDR3 loop spans 14 amino acids. Germline CDR1 reads DFQATT; CDR2 reads SNEGSKA (reference sequence). Trimming pared 0 bases from V and 5 bases from J, leaving 11 bases between.

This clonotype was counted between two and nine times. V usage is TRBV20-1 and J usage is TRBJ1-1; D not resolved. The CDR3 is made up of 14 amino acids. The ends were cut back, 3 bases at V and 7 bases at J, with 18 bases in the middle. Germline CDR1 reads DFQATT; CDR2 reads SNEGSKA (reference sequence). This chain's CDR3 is CSASHREKGFEAFF. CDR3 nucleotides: TGCAGTGCTAGCCATAGGGAAAAGGGATTTGAAGCTTTCTTT.

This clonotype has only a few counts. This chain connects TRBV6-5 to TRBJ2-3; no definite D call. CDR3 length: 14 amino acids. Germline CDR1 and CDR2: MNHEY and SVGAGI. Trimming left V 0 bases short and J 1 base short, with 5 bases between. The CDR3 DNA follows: TGTGCCAGCAGTTACTCTACAGGCACAGATACGCAGTATTTT. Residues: CASSYSTGTDTQYF.

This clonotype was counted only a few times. For the CDR3, the DNA is TGTGCCAGCAGTTATTGGGGGGTTGGGCCTAATGAGCAGTTCTTC. Its protein product is CASSYWGVGPNEQFF. The chain is built from TRBV6-2 or TRBV6-3 and TRBJ2-1; the D gene is possibly TRBD2 (6 bases). V was cut by 3 bases and J by 7 bases, with 16 bases left in between. CDR1 and CDR2 (germline): MNHEY, SVGEGT. The CDR3 extends over 15 amino acids.

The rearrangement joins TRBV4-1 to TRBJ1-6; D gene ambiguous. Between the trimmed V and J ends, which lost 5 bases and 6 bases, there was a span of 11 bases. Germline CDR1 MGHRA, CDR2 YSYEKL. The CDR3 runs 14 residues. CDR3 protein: CASSIRVVNSPLHF. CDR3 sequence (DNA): TGCGCCAGCAGCATACGGGTCGTTAATTCACCCCTCCACTTT.

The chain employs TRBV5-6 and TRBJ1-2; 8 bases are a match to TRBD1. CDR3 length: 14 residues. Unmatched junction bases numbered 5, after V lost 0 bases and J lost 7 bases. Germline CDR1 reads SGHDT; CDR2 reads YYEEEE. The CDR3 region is CASSLGQGQSGYTF. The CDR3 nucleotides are TGTGCCAGCAGCTTGGGACAGGGGCAAAGTGGCTACACCTTC.

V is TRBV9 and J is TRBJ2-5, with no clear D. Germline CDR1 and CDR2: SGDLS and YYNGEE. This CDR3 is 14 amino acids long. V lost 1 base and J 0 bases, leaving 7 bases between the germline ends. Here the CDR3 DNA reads TGTGCCAGCAGCGTATCTCCGTACCAAGAGACCCAGTACTTC. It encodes CASSVSPYQETQYF.

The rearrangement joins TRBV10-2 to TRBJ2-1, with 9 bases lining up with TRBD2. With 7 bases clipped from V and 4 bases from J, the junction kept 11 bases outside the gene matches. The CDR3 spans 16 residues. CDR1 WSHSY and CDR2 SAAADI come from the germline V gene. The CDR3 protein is CASMPGGGASYNEQFF. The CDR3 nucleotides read TGCGCCAGCATGCCAGGCGGGGGGGCGTCTTACAATGAGCAGTTCTTC.

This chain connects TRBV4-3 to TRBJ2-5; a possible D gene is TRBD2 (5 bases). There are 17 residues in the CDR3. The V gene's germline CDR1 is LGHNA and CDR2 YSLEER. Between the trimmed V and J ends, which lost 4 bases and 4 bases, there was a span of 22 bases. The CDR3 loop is CASSLWPGIHFRETQYF. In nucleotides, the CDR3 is TGCGCCAGCAGCCTTTGGCCGGGGATTCATTTCAGAGAGACCCAGTACTTC.

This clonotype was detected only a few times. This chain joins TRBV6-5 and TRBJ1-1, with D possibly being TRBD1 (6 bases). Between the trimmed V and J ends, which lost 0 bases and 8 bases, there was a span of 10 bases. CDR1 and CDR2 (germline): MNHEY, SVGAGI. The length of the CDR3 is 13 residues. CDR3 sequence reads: CASSYSSGAEAFF. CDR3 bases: TGTGCCAGCAGTTACTCGTCGGGGGCGGAAGCTTTCTTT.

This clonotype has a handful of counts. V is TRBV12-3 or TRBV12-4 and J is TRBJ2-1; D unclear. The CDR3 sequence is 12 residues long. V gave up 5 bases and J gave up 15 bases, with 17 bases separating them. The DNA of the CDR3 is TGTGCCAGCAGTACCGAACCCCCGGGCCTGTTCTTC. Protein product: CASSTEPPGLFF.

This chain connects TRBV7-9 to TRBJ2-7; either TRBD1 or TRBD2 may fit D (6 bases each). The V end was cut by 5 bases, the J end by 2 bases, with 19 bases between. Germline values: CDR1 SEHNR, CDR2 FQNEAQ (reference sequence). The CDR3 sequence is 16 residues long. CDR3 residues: CASSPYRGDIAYEQYF. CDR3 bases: TGTGCCAGCAGCCCCTATAGGGGGGACATAGCCTACGAGCAGTACTTC.

CDR3 nucleotides: TGTGCCAGCAGTGCCGTCCATCAGCCCCAGCATTTT. Translation: CASSAVHQPQHF. This rearrangement joins TRBV2 to TRBJ1-5; D call uncertain. The CDR3 extends over 12 amino acids. Germline V lookup: CDR1 SNHLY, CDR2 FYNNEI. V was pared by 4 bases and J by 5 bases, with 6 bases between.

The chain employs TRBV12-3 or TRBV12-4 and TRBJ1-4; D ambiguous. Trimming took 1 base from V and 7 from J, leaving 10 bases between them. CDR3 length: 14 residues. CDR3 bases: TGTGCCAGCAGTTTAGGGAATCCAGGTGAAAAACTGTTTTTT. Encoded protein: CASSLGNPGEKLFF.

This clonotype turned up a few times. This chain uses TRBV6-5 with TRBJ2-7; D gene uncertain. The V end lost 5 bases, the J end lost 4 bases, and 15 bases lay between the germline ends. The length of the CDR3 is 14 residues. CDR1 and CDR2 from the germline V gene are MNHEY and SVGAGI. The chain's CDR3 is CASSHSNIRYEQYF. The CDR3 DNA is TGTGCCAGCAGTCACAGCAATATCAGATACGAGCAGTACTTC.

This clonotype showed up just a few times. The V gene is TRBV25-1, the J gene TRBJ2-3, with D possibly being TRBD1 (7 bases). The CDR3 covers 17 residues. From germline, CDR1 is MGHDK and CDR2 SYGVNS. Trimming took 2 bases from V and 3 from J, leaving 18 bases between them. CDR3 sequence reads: CASSEATGEAVTDTQYF. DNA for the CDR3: TGTGCCAGCAGTGAAGCAACAGGGGAGGCGGTGACAGATACGCAGTATTTT.